The entry below gives a single T cell receptor (beta chain) sequence along with its context. Its antigen is unidentified. The CDR3 loop spans 14 amino acids. The germline gives CDR1 SGHDN, CDR2 FVKESK. Trimming cost V 1 base and J 4 bases, with 9 bases left between them. Data came from immunoSEQ multiplex PCR; TCRdb stores just in-frame clones and leaves some out. Of 70,000 to 80,000 clones listed, about nine tenths are singletons. This record comes from a study of OX40 agonist ivuxolimab in advanced cancers. Overall study results and limits: Specificity for antigen went undetermined in the expanded peripheral T cells. CD4+ and CD8+ blood T cells expanded clonally by week 6 at 0.1 to 3.0 mg/kg. CD4+ T cells averaged fewer expanded clones than CD8+ T cells.

The chain joins TRBV14 to TRBJ2-3, with D possibly matching TRBD1 (6 bases). This TCR derives from an adult with an advanced solid tumor such as melanoma, head and neck, liver or kidney cancer. The sequences come from CD4+ or CD8+ T cells sorted from blood, collected in a trial of the OX40 agonist ivuxolimab. The DNA of the CDR3 is TGTGCCAGCAGCCAAGCAGGGGCCCCAGATACGCAGTATTTT. Its translation is CASSQAGAPDTQYF.